This T cell receptor (beta chain) derives from a study of T cell changes during pregnancy in multiple sclerosis. Sequenced by immunoSEQ multiplex PCR; TCRdb stores in-frame clones only, minus some. The sample shows some 71,000 clones, 92% of them seen only once. The sample in question was peripheral blood, obtained after pregnancy. This receptor was obtained from a female donor with multiple sclerosis, enrolled in a pregnancy study.

The CDR3 DNA sequence: TGTGCCAGCAGCACCGGGTCCTCAGCCTACGAGCAGTACTTC. It encodes CASSTGSSAYEQYF. The chain employs TRBV6-5 and TRBJ2-7; D ambiguous. In germline, CDR1 is MNHEY, CDR2 SVGAGI. This CDR3 contains 14 residues. V dropped 6 bases and J dropped 2 bases, with 14 bases sitting between them.